A selection of T cell receptor beta chains follows, all from one sample in a study of vaccination and CD4 T cells after COVID-19. TCRdb re-called the PCR reads through MiXCR, storing one row per CDR3 protein. The sample has 12,000 or so distinct CDR3 sequences, approximately 51% seen once; the top ten hold 17%. These TCRs' antigens remain unknown. Sequencing was performed on cultured CD4+ T cells from blood, taken after SARS-CoV-2 vaccination. Source of these receptors: a human donor with COVID-19. CDR3s include the opening cysteine and the closing phenylalanine or tryptophan. A D gene is named only where the DNA matches it firmly. Size values are once, few and many counts, or a class for expanded clones, and some rows have none.

cdr3_nt cdr3_aa v_call d_call clone_size j_call
TGTGCCAGCAGCGGGGTGGAGGACGGCGAGCAGTACTTC CASSGVEDGEQYF TRBV6-1 - hyperexpanded TRBJ2-7
TGTGCCAGCAGTTCAGGGATATGGGAGACCCAGTACTTC CASSSGIWETQYF TRBV2 - - TRBJ2-5
TGTGCCAGCCGATTAGACAGGGTTCGAATGGGCTACACCTTC CASRLDRVRMGYTF TRBV6-1 TRBD1 - TRBJ1-2
TGTGCCAGCAGTCTGCCGGACAGGGCCACTGAAGCTTTCTTT CASSLPDRATEAFF TRBV28 TRBD1 - TRBJ1-1
TGTGCCAGCAGCTTGGCCGGAGGCAGGGGGTTCACTGAAGCTTTCTTT CASSLAGGRGFTEAFF TRBV5-4 TRBD1 - TRBJ1-1
TGCAGTGCCGGGACACTGAATCAGCCCCAGCATTTT CSAGTLNQPQHF TRBV20-1 - few TRBJ1-5
TGTGCCAGTACTAGACAGGGGGAAAATCAGCCCCAGCATTTT CASTRQGENQPQHF TRBV19 TRBD1 - TRBJ1-5
TGTGCCAGCAGCTTGACTAGCGGGGGGGTTGGGGAGCAGTTCTTC CASSLTSGGVGEQFF TRBV7-3 TRBD2 - TRBJ2-1
TGTGCCACACGACAGGAGAGTAACACCGGGGAGCTGTTTTTT CATRQESNTGELFF TRBV7-8 - once TRBJ2-2
TGTGCCAGCAGTTCTCCGCAGGGGACCCCCTACGAGCAGTACTTC CASSSPQGTPYEQYF TRBV6-5 - - TRBJ2-7
TGTGCCAGCTCACCGGCCGGGAATGAAGCTTTCTTT CASSPAGNEAFF TRBV18 - few TRBJ1-1
TGTGCCAGCAGTGAAGTGGGCCCAGCGGGGGGGAAAGAGACCCAGTACTTC CASSEVGPAGGKETQYF TRBV6-1 TRBD2 few TRBJ2-5
TGTGCCAGCAGTGAGATGGGGGTATCCACTGAAGCTTTCTTT CASSEMGVSTEAFF TRBV6-4 - - TRBJ1-1
TGCAGTGCTAGAGATCCTTTTACCAGCTCCTACAATGAGCAGTTCTTC CSARDPFTSSYNEQFF TRBV20-1 - - TRBJ2-1
TGTGCCAGCAGTCGCCGCCTTCTAGAGGGGACCTACGAGCAGTACTTC CASSRRLLEGTYEQYF TRBV6-1 - - TRBJ2-7
TGTGCCAGCAGTGTTTTAGTCCTCATGAACACTGAAGCTTTCTTT CASSVLVLMNTEAFF TRBV6-1 - - TRBJ1-1
TGTGCCAGCAGCCTCGTGGAGACCCAGTACTTC CASSLVETQYF TRBV11-2 - - TRBJ2-5
TGTGCCAGTAGTACCGGTGAAAAGCGGGGACGAAATGAGCAGTTCTTC CASSTGEKRGRNEQFF TRBV19 TRBD2 - TRBJ2-1
TGTGCCACCAGCAGACCCTCCTCCTACGAGCAGTACTTC CATSRPSSYEQYF TRBV15 - - TRBJ2-7
TGTGCCAGCAGGTCTGAGGGACTTCATAGCAATCAGCCCCAGCATTTT CASRSEGLHSNQPQHF TRBV6-1 - few TRBJ1-5
TGTGCCAGCAGCCCCGGCCAATCACCCCTCCACTTT CASSPGQSPLHF TRBV7-9 - - TRBJ1-6
TGTGCCAGCAGTTACTCTGGCTGGGATACGCAGTATTTT CASSYSGWDTQYF TRBV6-5 - - TRBJ2-3
TGTGCCAGCAGCTCGTACAGGGGGGCGAACACTGAAGCTTTCTTT CASSSYRGANTEAFF TRBV7-9 TRBD1 few TRBJ1-1